One T cell receptor (beta chain) is described in this entry. The data were produced by immunoSEQ multiplex PCR, yet TCRdb's version contains in-frame clones alone and is incomplete. The profile shows 75,000 to 100,000 clones, approximately 89% of them singletons. This record comes from a study of OX40 agonist ivuxolimab in advanced cancers. In the study overall: Mean age approximately 59 years, range 23 to 79; approximately 80% male.

Losses at the gene ends were 6 bases for V and 3 bases for J; bases not matched to a gene: 5. CDR3 length: 14 amino acids. Per the germline V gene, CDR1 is SGHRS and CDR2 is YFSETQ. The sequence derives from an adult with an advanced solid tumor such as melanoma, head and neck, liver or kidney cancer. The sequences come from CD4+ or CD8+ T cells sorted from blood, collected in a trial of the OX40 agonist ivuxolimab. The rearrangement joins TRBV5-1 to TRBJ2-3, with TRBD2 matching over 9 bases. Here the CDR3 DNA reads TGCGCCAGCAAGAGACTAGCGGATACAGATACGCAGTATTTT. Amino acids: CASKRLADTDTQYF.